What follows are 29 T cell receptor beta chains derived from one specimen sequenced in a study of siplizumab effects on memory and regulatory T cells. The assay was immunoSEQ multiplex PCR, and TCRdb's table has in-frame clones only and misses some. The sample lists tens of thousands of clones; 96% were seen once. The sample comprised naive CD8+ T cells sorted from blood. The receptors here all came from a human donor in good health.

The rearrangement uses TRBV11-2 and TRBJ2-7; D is perhaps TRBD1 or TRBD2 (6 bases each). The CDR3 has 14 residues. Per germline, CDR1 SGHAT and CDR2 FQNNGV. Trimming removed 7 bases at V and 6 bases at J, with 19 bases between. CDR3 sequence reads: CASIGGTRTSEQYF. CDR3 nucleotides: TGTGCCAGCATAGGGGGGACAAGGACCTCCGAGCAGTACTTC.

The V gene is TRBV9, the J gene TRBJ2-7, with D perhaps being TRBD1 or TRBD2 (6 bases each). V gave up 4 bases and J gave up 0 bases, with 14 bases separating them. CDR3 length: 15 amino acids. Germline V gives CDR1 SGDLS, CDR2 YYNGEE. The chain's CDR3 is CASSPEGGHSYEQYF. The CDR3, as DNA: TGTGCCAGCAGCCCTGAGGGGGGACACTCCTACGAGCAGTACTTC.

This clone was detected only once. The chain has TRBV7-9 and TRBJ2-7, with 11 bases matching TRBD1. CDR3 size: 15 residues. Germline V gives CDR1 SEHNR, CDR2 FQNEAQ (reference sequence). The J segment lost 1 base and the V segment lost 5 bases, leaving 4 bases of the junction unmatched. The CDR3 reads CASSHGQGASYEQYF. The CDR3 nucleotides are TGTGCCAGCAGCCACGGACAGGGGGCGTCCTACGAGCAGTACTTC.

The chain employs TRBV5-6 and TRBJ1-5; D gene uncertain. CDR3 size: 14 residues. Per the germline V gene, CDR1 is SGHDT and CDR2 is YYEEEE. V was shortened by 4 bases and J by 5 bases, with 13 bases between the two germline ends. Here the CDR3 DNA reads TGTGCCAGCAGCCTCCGTGAGACCTATCAGCCCCAGCATTTT. Translating gives CASSLRETYQPQHF.

The J gene is TRBJ1-5, the V gene TRBV27; TRBD1 might be the D (6 bases). V dropped 1 base and J dropped 7 bases, with 11 bases sitting between them. The CDR3 totals 14 residues. Per the germline V gene, CDR1 is MNHEY and CDR2 is SMNVEV (reference sequence). Here the CDR3 DNA reads TGTGCCAGCAGTTTATTGGGGGGCGGCCAGCCCCAGCATTTT. Its protein product is CASSLLGGGQPQHF.

This chain joins TRBV15 and TRBJ1-1; D ambiguous. The germline gives CDR1 LNHNV, CDR2 YYDKDF (reference sequence). This CDR3 is 13 amino acids long. The germline V and J ends were trimmed by 4 bases and 4 bases, with 10 bases remaining between them. The CDR3 coding sequence is TGTGCCACCAGCACCACCCGGGGCACTGAAGCTTTCTTT. Protein sequence: CATSTTRGTEAFF.

CDR3 sequence reads: CASIRALNTEAFF. As DNA, the CDR3 is TGTGCCAGCATTAGAGCACTGAACACTGAAGCTTTCTTT. The chain couples TRBV6-5 to TRBJ1-1; unclear D gene. This CDR3 region has 13 residues. V shed 7 bases and J shed 0 bases, with 9 bases lying between them. Germline loops: CDR1 MNHEY, CDR2 SVGAGI.

The table lists this clone with a count of one. J is TRBJ2-1 and V is TRBV5-6; TRBD1 agrees at 8 bases. CDR3 length equals 12 residues. Germline V gene lookup returns CDR1 SGHDT and CDR2 YYEEEE. The V segment lost 0 bases and the J segment 15 bases; nucleotides outside the gene matches: 5. CDR3 DNA: TGTGCCAGCAGCTTGGGGACAGGGCGGGGGTTCTTC. Encoded protein: CASSLGTGRGFF.

The chain is built from TRBV9 and TRBJ2-7, with 12 positions matching TRBD2. The CDR3 consists of 14 residues. The V and J ends lost 3 bases and 7 bases, in that order; junction bases with no gene match: 5. Looked up from germline, CDR1 is SGDLS and CDR2 is YYNGEE. CDR3 sequence (DNA): TGTGCCAGCAGCGGCGGACTAGCGGGGTTTGAGCAGTACTTC. Its translation is CASSGGLAGFEQYF.

This chain joins TRBV5-4 and TRBJ2-2; the D is unclear. CDR3 length: 13 amino acids. CDR1 is SGHNT, CDR2 YYREEE, per germline (reference sequence). The germline V and J ends were trimmed by 2 bases and 7 bases, with 9 bases remaining between them. In DNA form, the CDR3 reads TGTGCCAGCAGCTTTGGGGTTGACGGGGAGCTGTTTTTT. Its protein is CASSFGVDGELFF.

This chain links TRBV28 with TRBJ2-1; 11 bases fit TRBD2. V lost 2 bases to trimming and J lost 10 bases; unmatched junction nucleotides: 7. Per germline, CDR1 MDHEN and CDR2 SYDVKM. CDR3 size: 15 residues. CDR3 loop: CASSLGLAGGGEQFF. CDR3 DNA sequence: TGTGCCAGCAGTTTAGGGCTAGCGGGGGGAGGAGAGCAGTTCTTC.

V is TRBV2 and J is TRBJ2-1; 8 nucleotides align to TRBD1. Per germline, CDR1 SNHLY and CDR2 FYNNEI. V lost 4 bases, J lost 0 bases, and 2 bases stayed unmatched. The CDR3 extends over 15 amino acids. The DNA for the CDR3 is TGTGCCAGCAGTGGGACAGGGCCCTCCTACAATGAGCAGTTCTTC. It encodes CASSGTGPSYNEQFF.

The chain is built from TRBV9 and TRBJ2-7; 8 bases are a match to TRBD2. This CDR3 is 15 amino acids long. V was pared by 3 bases and J by 2 bases, with 7 bases of the junction left unmatched. CDR1 is SGDLS, CDR2 YYNGEE, per germline. The CDR3 bases are TGTGCCAGCAGCGCCGGGGGGGCGACCCCCTACGAGCAGTACTTC. It is translated as CASSAGGATPYEQYF.

The V call is TRBV4-3, the J call TRBJ2-7; 7 bases are a match to TRBD2. Germline loops: CDR1 LGHNA, CDR2 YSLEER. Trimming took 4 bases from V and 5 from J; bases not matched to a gene: 11. The CDR3 contains 15 residues. The CDR3 nucleotides are TGCGCCAGCAGCCCCGGGGCAGCGGGGTCCCACGAGCAGTACTTC. This translates into CASSPGAAGSHEQYF.

The rearrangement uses TRBV7-9 and TRBJ1-5; TRBD1 might be the D (6 bases). The CDR3 has 15 residues. Germline V gives CDR1 SEHNR, CDR2 FQNEAQ (reference sequence). The V and J ends lost 5 bases and 0 bases respectively, with 11 bases between them. CDR3 nucleotide sequence: TGTGCCAGCAGCCAAATGGACAGTAGCAATCAGCCCCAGCATTTT. It specifies CASSQMDSSNQPQHF.

The chain has TRBV6-4 and TRBJ2-7; TRBD1 agrees at 9 bases. Trimming took 7 bases from V and 7 from J; bases not matched to a gene: 5. CDR3 length equals 12 residues. Germline V lookup: CDR1 MRHNA, CDR2 SNTAGT. The CDR3 coding sequence is TGTGCCAGCAAACGACAGGGGGGTGAGCAGTACTTC. This codes for CASKRQGGEQYF.

This chain connects TRBV11-3 to TRBJ2-1; TRBD1 matches 8 bases. CDR3 length equals 15 residues. From germline, CDR1 is SGHNT and CDR2 YENEEA. The J segment lost 7 bases and the V segment lost 0 bases, leaving 5 bases of the junction unmatched. The CDR3 loop reads CASSLEGTGNNEQFF. The CDR3 bases are TGTGCCAGCAGCTTAGAAGGGACAGGCAATAATGAGCAGTTCTTC.

V and J are TRBV5-1 and TRBJ1-1, with D perhaps TRBD1 (6 bases). V was cut by 0 bases and J by 5 bases, with 17 bases left in between. Looked up from germline, CDR1 is SGHRS and CDR2 is YFSETQ. The CDR3 is 16 amino acids. The CDR3 DNA sequence: TGCGCCAGCAGCTTGGAAAGGACAGCACCGGGGACTGAAGCTTTCTTT. This codes for CASSLERTAPGTEAFF.

This chain links TRBV4-1 with TRBJ2-7; D may be TRBD2 (6 bases). This CDR3 contains 13 residues. Between the trimmed V and J ends, which lost 1 base and 4 bases, there was a span of 8 bases. In germline, CDR1 is MGHRA, CDR2 YSYEKL. The CDR3 sequence: CASSQGGTYEQYF. In nucleotides, the CDR3 is TGCGCCAGCAGCCAAGGAGGGACTTACGAGCAGTACTTC.

V gene TRBV9 combines with J gene TRBJ1-3; unclear D gene. Germline V gene data show CDR1 as SGDLS and CDR2 as YYNGEE. Trimming left V 3 bases short and J 4 bases short, with 2 bases between. The CDR3 has 11 amino acids. CDR3 nucleotides: TGTGCCAGCAGCGACGGAAACACCATATATTTT. As protein: CASSDGNTIYF.

The V and J genes are TRBV11-2 and TRBJ2-2; 8 bases are shared with TRBD2. Unmatched junction bases numbered 6, after V lost 0 bases and J lost 6 bases. This CDR3 region has 16 residues. CDR1 is SGHAT and CDR2 is FQNNGV in the germline V gene. In DNA, the CDR3 is TGTGCCAGCAGCTTAGATTTTTTCGGGGGGGCCGGGGAGCTGTTTTTT. Translation: CASSLDFFGGAGELFF.

J is TRBJ2-2 and V is TRBV10-3; 9 positions agree with TRBD1. The CDR3 is 16 residues long. Unmatched junction bases numbered 3, after V lost 3 bases and J lost 1 base. Germline V lookup: CDR1 ENHRY, CDR2 SYGVKD. This CDR3 is CAISDHRGQNTGELFF. The CDR3 region has the DNA TGTGCCATCAGTGACCACAGGGGGCAGAACACCGGGGAGCTGTTTTTT.

Points on this clone: This sample also contains other DNA sequences that code for the same CDR3. J is TRBJ2-1 and V is TRBV19; D gene ambiguous. The germline V gene has CDR1 LNHDA and CDR2 SQIVND (reference sequence). The CDR3 extends over 12 amino acids. V was trimmed by 1 base and J by 7 bases, leaving 5 bases between them. The CDR3 DNA reads TGTGCCAGTAGTATAGGTGGGAATGAGCAGTTCTTC. It is translated as CASSIGGNEQFF.

The rearrangement uses TRBV10-2 and TRBJ1-3, with D unclear. This CDR3 is built from 15 residues. Germline CDR1 and CDR2: WSHSY and SAAADI. V was shortened by 2 bases and J by 0 bases, with 8 bases between the two germline ends. The CDR3 nucleotides are TGCGCCAGCAGTGAGGCCAGAACCTCTGGAAACACCATATATTTT. It yields the protein CASSEARTSGNTIYF.

V and J are TRBV7-9 and TRBJ2-5; maybe TRBD1 (6 bases). Germline-derived CDR1 and CDR2 are SEHNR and FQNEAQ (reference sequence). The CDR3 is 15 amino acids. V lost 4 bases to trimming and J lost 2 bases, with 14 bases between them. CDR3 loop: CASSSPTGLQETQYF. The CDR3 nucleotides are TGTGCCAGCAGCTCACCTACAGGGTTACAAGAGACCCAGTACTTC.

The gene calls are TRBV7-3 and TRBJ2-3; D is ambiguous. V shed 5 bases and J shed 0 bases, with 12 bases lying between them. Per the germline V gene, CDR1 is SGHTA and CDR2 is FQGTGA. CDR3 size: 15 residues. CDR3 coding DNA: TGTGCCAGCAGCCCCTGGTTGGGGAGCACAGATACGCAGTATTTT. The encoded protein is CASSPWLGSTDTQYF.

This clone was counted a single time. This chain's CDR3 is CASSQGAGGGYEQYF. The CDR3, as DNA: TGTGCCAGCAGCCAAGGCGCAGGGGGCGGGTACGAGCAGTACTTC. The chain recombines TRBV14 with TRBJ2-7; 8 nucleotides line up with TRBD1. Germline loops: CDR1 SGHDN, CDR2 FVKESK. The CDR3 sequence is 15 residues long. With 1 base clipped from V and 4 bases from J, the junction kept 6 bases outside the gene matches.

This sequence joins TRBV19 and TRBJ2-3; D is uncertain. The germline CDR1 and CDR2 sequences are LNHDA and SQIVND (reference sequence). The CDR3 is 11 residues long. V was pared by 5 bases and J by 6 bases, with 6 bases between. This CDR3 is CASSVGDTQYF. The CDR3 DNA follows: TGTGCCAGTAGTGTCGGGGATACGCAGTATTTT.

The J gene is TRBJ2-7, the V gene TRBV9; 8 bases map to TRBD2. Germline CDR1 SGDLS, CDR2 YYNGEE. CDR3 length: 16 residues. Trimming took 0 bases from V and 6 from J; bases not matched to a gene: 11. Here the CDR3 reads CASSVGRAGVPGEQYF. The CDR3 nucleotides are TGTGCCAGCAGCGTAGGGAGAGCGGGAGTCCCCGGCGAGCAGTACTTC.